The clone carrying this TCR beta chain came up a few times. Here immunoSEQ multiplex PCR was the method, and the copy in TCRdb shows in-frame clones only, minus some. The data show around 940,000 clones, about three quarters seen once. These data come from a study of shared clonotypes between healthy human individuals. CDR1 and CDR2 (germline): MNHEY, SVGAGI. The junction had 10 bases not matched to a gene; V was cut back by 2 bases and J by 13 bases. The CDR3 totals 15 residues. The TCR comes from a man in his late teens or twenties in good health. The chain is built from TRBV6-5 and TRBJ1-6, with 8 bases identical to TRBD1. Material: memory CD4+ T cells sorted from blood. Noted subset: CD45RA-negative fraction. The CDR3 sequence is CASSYGQLGDRPLHF. CDR3 sequence (DNA): TGTGCCAGCAGTTACGGGCAATTAGGGGACAGGCCCCTCCACTTT.